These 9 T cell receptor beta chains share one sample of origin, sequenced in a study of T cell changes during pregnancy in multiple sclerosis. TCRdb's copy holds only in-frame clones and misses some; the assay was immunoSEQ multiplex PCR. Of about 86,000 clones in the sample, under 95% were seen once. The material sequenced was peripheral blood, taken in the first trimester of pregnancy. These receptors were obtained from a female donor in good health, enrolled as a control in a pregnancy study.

CDR3: CASSLAAGQTEAFF. CDR3 coding DNA: TGCGCCAGCAGCTTGGCGGCAGGGCAAACTGAAGCTTTCTTT. The chain carries TRBV5-1 and TRBJ1-1; TRBD1 is a possible D gene (5 bases). Germline V gene data show CDR1 as SGHRS and CDR2 as YFSETQ. The V gene lost 0 bases and the J gene lost 5 bases, with 11 bases spanning the gap. The CDR3 sequence is 14 residues long.

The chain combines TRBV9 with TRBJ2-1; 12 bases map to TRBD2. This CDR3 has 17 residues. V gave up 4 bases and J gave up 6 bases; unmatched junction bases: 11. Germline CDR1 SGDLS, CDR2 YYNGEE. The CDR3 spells CASSRRLAGDFVNEQFF. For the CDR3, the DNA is TGTGCCAGCAGCCGACGACTAGCGGGGGATTTCGTCAATGAGCAGTTCTTC.

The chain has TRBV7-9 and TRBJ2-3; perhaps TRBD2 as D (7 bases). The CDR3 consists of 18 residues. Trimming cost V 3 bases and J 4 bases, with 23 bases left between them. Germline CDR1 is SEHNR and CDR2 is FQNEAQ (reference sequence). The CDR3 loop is CASSFGGTPGVGADTQYF. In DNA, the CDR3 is TGTGCCAGCAGCTTCGGGGGGACACCAGGTGTGGGTGCAGATACGCAGTATTTT.

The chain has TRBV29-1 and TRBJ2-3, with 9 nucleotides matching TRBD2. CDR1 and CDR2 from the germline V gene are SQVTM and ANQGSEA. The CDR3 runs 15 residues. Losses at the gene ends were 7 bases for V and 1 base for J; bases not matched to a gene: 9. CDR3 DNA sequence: TGCAGCGGATTGAGGCTAGCGGGACGCACAGATACGCAGTATTTT. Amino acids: CSGLRLAGRTDTQYF.

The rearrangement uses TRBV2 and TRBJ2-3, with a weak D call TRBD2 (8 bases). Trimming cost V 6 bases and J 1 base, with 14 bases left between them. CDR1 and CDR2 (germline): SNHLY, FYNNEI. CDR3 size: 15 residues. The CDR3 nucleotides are TGTGCCAGCAGGACAGGGACTAGGGGCACAGATACGCAGTATTTT. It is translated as CASRTGTRGTDTQYF.

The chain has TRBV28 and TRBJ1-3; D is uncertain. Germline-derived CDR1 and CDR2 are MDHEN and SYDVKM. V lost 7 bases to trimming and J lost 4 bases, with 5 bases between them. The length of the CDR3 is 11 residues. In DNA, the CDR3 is TGTGCCAGCACCACAGGAAACACCATATATTTT. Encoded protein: CASTTGNTIYF.

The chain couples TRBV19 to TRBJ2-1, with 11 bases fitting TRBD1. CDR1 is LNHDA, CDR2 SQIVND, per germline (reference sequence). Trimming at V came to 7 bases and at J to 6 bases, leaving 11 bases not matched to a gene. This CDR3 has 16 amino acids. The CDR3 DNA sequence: TGTGCCAGTACCACCCTCGGGACAGGGGGGGGCAATGAGCAGTTCTTC. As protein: CASTTLGTGGGNEQFF.

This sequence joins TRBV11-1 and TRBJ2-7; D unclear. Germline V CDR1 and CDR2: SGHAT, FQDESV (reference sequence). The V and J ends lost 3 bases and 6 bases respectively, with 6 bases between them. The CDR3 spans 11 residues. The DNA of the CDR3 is TGTGCCAGCAGCTTGATCGGCGAGCAGTACTTC. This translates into CASSLIGEQYF.

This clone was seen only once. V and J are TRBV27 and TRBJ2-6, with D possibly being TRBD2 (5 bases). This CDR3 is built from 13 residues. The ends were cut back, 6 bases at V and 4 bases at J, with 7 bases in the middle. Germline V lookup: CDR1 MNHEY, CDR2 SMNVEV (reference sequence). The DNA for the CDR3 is TGTGCCAGCAGGGGGAGCGGGGCCAACGTCCTGACTTTC. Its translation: CASRGSGANVLTF.